This T cell receptor (beta chain) was obtained from a study of T cell responses to AZD1222 COVID-19 vaccine. Study-level findings and limits: A mostly white British donor set with more females was recruited, and clonal diversity was possibly underestimated.

In regard to this clone: Its antigen is not identified.

Generated by immunoSEQ multiplex PCR, the TCRdb table keeps only in-frame clones and is missing some. The sample carries about 78,000 clones, 85% to 90% recorded once. This receptor was identified in an adult who received the AZD1222 COVID-19 vaccine. The sample here was peripheral blood, taken 28 days after the second AZD1222 dose.

CDR3 nucleotides: TGTGCCAGCAGTTTATCGGCACCAGAGACCCAGTACTTC. Translating gives CASSLSAPETQYF. The chain carries TRBV12-3 or TRBV12-4 and TRBJ2-5, with D unresolved. This CDR3 spans 13 amino acids. V dropped 2 bases and J dropped 4 bases, with 8 bases sitting between them.